This TCR beta chain originates from a study of blood T cell repertoires in COVID-19. Turning to the study itself: T cells, B-cell-depleted T cells, or PBMCs provided the cDNA or gDNA that served as material.

V was pared by 8 bases and J by 7 bases, with 8 bases of the junction left unmatched. Germline-derived CDR1 and CDR2 are MNHEY and SMNVEV (reference sequence). The CDR3 length is 13 residues. Original processing methods: Estimates of nucleated cell counts were drawn from the amplification of reference gene primers. TCRdb keeps only in-frame clones here, not all; method: immunoSEQ multiplex PCR. The DNA was the basis for D and trimming; V, J and clone size are from that table. Seen here are hundreds of thousands of clones, 80% to 90% observed once, and the top ten hold roughly 1.1%. V is TRBV27 and J is TRBJ1-5, with 7 nucleotides matching TRBD1. The receptor comes from a man younger than 45 who had recovered from COVID-19. Sequenced material: PBMCs or T cells enriched from blood (not recorded which). CDR3 residues: CASGQDRRQPQHF. As DNA, the CDR3 is TGTGCCAGCGGACAGGATCGACGGCAGCCCCAGCATTTT.